The present T cell receptor delta chain was sequenced within a study of gamma-delta chains in newborns, infants, children. As for the study in general: Microbial exposure reportedly drives polyclonal innate γδ T cell expansion after birth.

TCRdb reanalysed the reads with CATT. Here the sample spans 6,000 to 7,000 delta-chain clones, roughly 2% being singletons. This clone is categorized as large. Other DNA variants within this sample encode the same CDR3. The sample taken for sequencing was blood. The TCR sequence derives from a child who was a newborn, infant or young child, either healthy, febrile or measles-vaccinated (not recorded which).

The CDR3 DNA is TGTGCCTGTGACACCATGGGGGATACTAGCTCCTGGGACACCCGACAGATGTTTTTC. Its translation: CACDTMGDTSSWDTRQMFF. The V and J genes are TRDV2 and TRDJ3; 10 bases match TRDD3. This CDR3 contains 19 residues. With 0 bases clipped from V and 0 bases from J, the junction kept 4 bases outside the gene matches. In germline, CDR1 is GEAIGNYY, CDR2 EKD.